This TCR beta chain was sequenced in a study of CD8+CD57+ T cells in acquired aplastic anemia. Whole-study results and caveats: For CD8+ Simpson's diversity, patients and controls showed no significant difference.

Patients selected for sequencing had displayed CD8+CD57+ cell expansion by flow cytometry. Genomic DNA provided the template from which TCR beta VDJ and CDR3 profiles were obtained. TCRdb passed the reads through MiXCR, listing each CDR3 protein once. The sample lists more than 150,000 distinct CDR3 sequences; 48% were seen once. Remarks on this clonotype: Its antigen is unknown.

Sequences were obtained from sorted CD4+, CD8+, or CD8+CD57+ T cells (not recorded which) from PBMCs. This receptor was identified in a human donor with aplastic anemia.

This CDR3 reads CAISESAGGLDEQFF. As DNA, the CDR3 is TGTGCCATCAGTGAGAGTGCGGGGGGGCTTGATGAGCAGTTCTTC. V usage is TRBV10-3 and J usage is TRBJ2-1; TRBD2 aligns across 9 bases. V was clipped by 2 bases and J by 8 bases; unmatched bases: 7. Germline V gene sequence: CDR1 ENHRY, CDR2 SYGVKD. The CDR3 is 15 residues long.